This T cell receptor beta chain was obtained from a study of beta chain features in type 1 diabetes. Each of the CD4+ naive, central memory, regulatory and stem cell-like memory populations was sorted via CD45RO/CCR7/CD25/CD127/CD95/CD27. Expressed TCRB transcripts were sequenced because the isolated RNA had all been reverse transcribed beforehand. Sequencing used immunoSEQ multiplex PCR; TCRdb keeps in-frame clones, though not all of them. The data contain hundreds of thousands of clones, around 12% of them singletons. CDR3 length equals 14 residues. V lost 10 bases to trimming and J lost 0 bases; unmatched junction nucleotides: 9. The germline V gene has CDR1 MDHEN and CDR2 SYDVKM. This clone occurred a few times.

Sequences were obtained from naive CD4+ T cells from blood. V usage is TRBV28 and J usage is TRBJ2-7, with 7 bases fitting TRBD1. The receptor comes from a man in his late teens or twenties in good health. The CDR3 nucleotides are TGTGCCACCAAACTCGGGACAGTCTCCTACGAGCAGTACTTC. Amino acid sequence: CATKLGTVSYEQYF.